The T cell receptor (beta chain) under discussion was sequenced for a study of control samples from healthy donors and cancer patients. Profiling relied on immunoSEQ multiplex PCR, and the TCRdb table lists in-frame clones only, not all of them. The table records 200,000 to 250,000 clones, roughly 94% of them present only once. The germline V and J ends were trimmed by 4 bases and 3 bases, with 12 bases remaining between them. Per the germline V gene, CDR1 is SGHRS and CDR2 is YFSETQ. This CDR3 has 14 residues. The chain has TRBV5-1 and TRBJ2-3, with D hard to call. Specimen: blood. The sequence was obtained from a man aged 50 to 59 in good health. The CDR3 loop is CASSPVAVTDTQYF. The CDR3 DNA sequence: TGCGCCAGCAGCCCGGTGGCGGTAACAGATACGCAGTATTTT.